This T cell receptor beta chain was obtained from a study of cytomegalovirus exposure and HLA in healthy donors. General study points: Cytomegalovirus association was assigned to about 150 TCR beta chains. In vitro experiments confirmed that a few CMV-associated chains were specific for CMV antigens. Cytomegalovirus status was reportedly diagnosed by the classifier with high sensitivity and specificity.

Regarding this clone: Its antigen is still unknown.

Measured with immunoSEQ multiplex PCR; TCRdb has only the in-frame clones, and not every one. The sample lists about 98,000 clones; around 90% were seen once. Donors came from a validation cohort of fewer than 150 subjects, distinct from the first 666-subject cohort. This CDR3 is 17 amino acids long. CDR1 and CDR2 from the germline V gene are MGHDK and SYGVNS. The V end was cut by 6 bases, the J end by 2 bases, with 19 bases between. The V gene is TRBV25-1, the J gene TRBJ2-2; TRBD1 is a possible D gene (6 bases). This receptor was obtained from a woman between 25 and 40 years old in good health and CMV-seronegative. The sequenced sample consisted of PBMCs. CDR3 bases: TGTGCCAGCAGAACAGAAACCAGGGGCCTAAACACCGGGGAGCTGTTTTTT. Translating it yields CASRTETRGLNTGELFF. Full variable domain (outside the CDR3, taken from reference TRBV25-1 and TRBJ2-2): EADIYQTPRYLVIGTGKKITLECSQTMGHDKMYWYQQDPGMELHLIHYSYGVNSTEKGDLSSESTVSRIRTEHFPLTLESARPSHTSQYLCASRTETRGLNTGELFFGEGSRLTVL.